These 28 T cell receptor beta chains came from one sample sequenced in a study of cytomegalovirus exposure and HLA in healthy donors. The PCR had 60 Vbeta and 13 Jbeta primers. Method: immunoSEQ multiplex PCR; TCRdb's copy keeps in-frame clones and lacks some. The table shows approximately 150,000 clones, with almost 80% occurring only once. Sequenced material: PBMCs. All receptors come from a male donor in good health and CMV-seronegative.

This clone has just a few counts. The chain joins TRBV9 to TRBJ2-2; no clear D. This CDR3 contains 14 residues. The ends were cut back, 2 bases at V and 0 bases at J, with 5 bases in the middle. From germline, CDR1 is SGDLS and CDR2 YYNGEE. The CDR3 reads CASSVAPNTGELFF. In DNA form, the CDR3 reads TGTGCCAGCAGCGTTGCGCCGAACACCGGGGAGCTGTTTTTT.

This sequence joins TRBV18 and TRBJ1-6; tentative D call: TRBD1 (5 bases). Between the trimmed V and J ends, which lost 3 bases and 8 bases, there was a span of 11 bases. This CDR3 contains 14 residues. Per the germline V gene, CDR1 is KGHSH and CDR2 is LQKENI. The CDR3 DNA sequence: TGTGCCAGCTCACCTCAGGGAATCGATTCACCCCTCCACTTT. Its protein is CASSPQGIDSPLHF. The whole variable domain, remainder taken from reference TRBV18 and TRBJ1-6, is NAGVMQNPRHLVRRRGQEARLRCSPMKGHSHVYWYRQLPEEGLKFMVYLQKENIIDESGMPKERFSAEFPKEGPSILRIQQVVRGDSAAYFCASSPQGIDSPLHFGNGTRLTVT.

This clone was seen a few times. CDR3 DNA: TGTGCCAGCAGCTTAAGGCGGGTGCAAGAGACCCAGTACTTC. This gives the protein CASSLRRVQETQYF. This rearrangement joins TRBV11-2 to TRBJ2-5, with a tentative D call TRBD2 (5 bases). Germline CDR1 reads SGHAT; CDR2 reads FQNNGV. The CDR3 is made up of 14 amino acids. V gave up 2 bases and J gave up 2 bases, with 9 bases separating them.

J is TRBJ1-4 and V is TRBV19; TRBD1 agrees at 9 bases. The CDR3 loop spans 16 amino acids. The junction had 4 bases not matched to a gene; V was cut back by 5 bases and J by 0 bases. The germline CDR1 and CDR2 sequences are LNHDA and SQIVND (reference sequence). CDR3: CASSPDRGPTNEKLFF. The DNA of the CDR3 is TGTGCCAGTAGTCCGGACAGGGGTCCAACTAATGAAAAACTGTTTTTT.

The CDR3 DNA is TGTGCCAGCAGTGCCGAAAGCGGCAGCTCCTACGAGCAGTACTTC. This sequence encodes CASSAESGSSYEQYF. The chain couples TRBV2 to TRBJ2-7, with D perhaps TRBD2 (5 bases). Trimming removed 4 bases from V and 0 bases from J, with 13 bases in between. This CDR3 is built from 15 residues. Germline CDR1 reads SNHLY; CDR2 reads FYNNEI.

The rearrangement uses TRBV9 and TRBJ1-1, with 7 bases identical to TRBD1. Germline V CDR1 and CDR2: SGDLS, YYNGEE. The CDR3 length is 16 residues. The trim removed 3 bases at V and 0 bases at J, leaving 8 bases unmatched. CDR3 in DNA: TGTGCCAGCAGCGGTTACAGGGGATCAATGAACACTGAAGCTTTCTTT. Translation: CASSGYRGSMNTEAFF.

The rearrangement uses TRBV10-1 and TRBJ1-1; no firm D call. Germline loops: CDR1 WNHNN, CDR2 SYGVQD (reference sequence). V was clipped by 6 bases and J by 0 bases, with 14 bases between them. This CDR3 has 15 residues. For the CDR3, the DNA is TGCGCCAGCAGCAAGACCCTGAGGCTGAACACTGAAGCTTTCTTT. Amino acids: CASSKTLRLNTEAFF.

V usage is TRBV29-1 and J usage is TRBJ1-2; 7 bases are shared with TRBD1. The CDR3 extends over 14 amino acids. Looked up from germline, CDR1 is SQVTM and CDR2 is ANQGSEA. V shed 6 bases, J shed 6 bases, and the junction held 13 bases outside the gene matches. The CDR3 DNA is TGCAGCGTCGACTACCTAATGGGACAGAATGGCTACACCTTC. Translation gives CSVDYLMGQNGYTF. The variable domain in full, completed from reference TRBV29-1 and TRBJ1-2, reads SAVISQKPSRDICQRGTSLTIQCQVDSQVTMMFWYRQQPGQSLTLIATANQGSEATYESGFVIDKFPISRPNLTFSTLTVSNMSPEDSSIYLCSVDYLMGQNGYTFGSGTRLTVV.

This sequence joins TRBV6-5 and TRBJ1-1, with D perhaps TRBD1 (5 bases). CDR1 and CDR2 (germline): MNHEY, SVGAGI. The V end lost 0 bases, the J end lost 12 bases, and 17 bases lay between the germline ends. There are 14 residues in the CDR3. In DNA, the CDR3 is TGTGCCAGCAGTTACTCGTTGACTTCGACAGTATCTTTCTTT. Translated, it gives CASSYSLTSTVSFF.

The chain combines TRBV7-6 with TRBJ1-5; 9 nucleotides match TRBD1. Trimming removed 4 bases from V and 12 bases from J; junction bases left unmatched: 7. This CDR3 is built from 13 residues. From germline, CDR1 is SGHVS and CDR2 FNYEAQ. The DNA for the CDR3 is TGTGCCAGCAGCTGGACGACAGGGGGGCACCAGCATTTT. Protein product: CASSWTTGGHQHF.

J is TRBJ1-5 and V is TRBV6-5; no clear D gene. Germline V gene sequence: CDR1 MNHEY, CDR2 SVGAGI. V lost 8 bases and J lost 2, with 13 bases in between. CDR3 length: 14 amino acids. The DNA for the CDR3 is TGTGCCAGCGGTACGGGTAACGGCAATCAGCCCCAGCATTTT. Translating it yields CASGTGNGNQPQHF.

J is TRBJ2-5 and V is TRBV4-1, with 7 bases identical to TRBD2. The CDR3 has 15 amino acids. Per the germline V gene, CDR1 is MGHRA and CDR2 is YSYEKL. V lost 0 bases to trimming and J lost 5 bases; unmatched junction nucleotides: 6. The CDR3 sequence: CASSQELAHKETQYF. The CDR3 DNA is TGCGCCAGCAGCCAAGAACTAGCGCATAAGGAGACCCAGTACTTC.

The DNA for the CDR3 is TGTGCCAGCAGCGGTCGGCCGGGACTAGCTAAAAATGAGCAGTTCTTC. Translation gives CASSGRPGLAKNEQFF. V is TRBV5-4 and J is TRBJ2-1; TRBD2 aligns across 9 bases. J lost 7 bases, V lost 4 bases, and 12 bases had no gene match. The germline V gene encodes CDR1 SGHNT and CDR2 YYREEE (reference sequence). The CDR3 spans 16 residues.

The genes are TRBV7-9 and TRBJ2-7; 10 bases fit TRBD1. With 5 bases clipped from V and 5 bases from J, the junction kept 3 bases outside the gene matches. The CDR3 sequence is 13 residues long. Germline V gene sequence: CDR1 SEHNR, CDR2 FQNEAQ (reference sequence). CDR3 in amino acids: CASSVTGGHEQYF. CDR3 bases: TGTGCCAGCAGCGTGACAGGGGGCCACGAGCAGTACTTC.

The gene calls are TRBV9 and TRBJ2-2; D unclear. The CDR3 sequence is 15 residues long. Deletions cut 0 bases from V and 7 bases from J, with 13 bases between. CDR1 and CDR2 (germline): SGDLS, YYNGEE. Written as DNA, the CDR3 is TGTGCCAGCAGCGTAGCTTCGGAGTACGACGGGGAGCTGTTTTTT. Its protein product is CASSVASEYDGELFF.

J is TRBJ2-3 and V is TRBV30, with D perhaps TRBD2 (6 bases). CDR1 is GTSNPN, CDR2 SVGIG, per germline (reference sequence). The CDR3 loop spans 16 amino acids. Trimming took 0 bases from V and 4 from J, leaving 17 bases between them. This CDR3 reads CAWSVRWAAGPDTQYF. CDR3 DNA: TGTGCCTGGAGTGTTCGTTGGGCGGCGGGGCCAGATACGCAGTATTTT.

The V gene is TRBV7-9, the J gene TRBJ2-7, with D maybe TRBD1 (5 bases). There are 12 residues in the CDR3. The germline V gene has CDR1 SEHNR and CDR2 FQNEAQ (reference sequence). The V end was cut by 1 base, the J end by 6 bases, with 7 bases between. The CDR3 bases are TGTGCCAGCAGCTTAGTAGGGGTCGAGCAGTACTTC. The encoded protein is CASSLVGVEQYF.

The chain is built from TRBV7-2 and TRBJ2-2; TRBD1 might be the D (8 bases). Germline loops: CDR1 SGHTA, CDR2 FQGNSA. This CDR3 contains 15 residues. V lost 5 bases, J lost 6 bases, and 16 bases lay in between. The CDR3 DNA follows: TGTGCCAGCAGCGCCCTACAGGGGGGGGCCGGGGAGCTGTTTTTT. As protein: CASSALQGGAGELFF. The full variable domain, with the rest looked up from reference TRBV7-2 and TRBJ2-2, is GAGVSQSPSNKVTEKGKDVELRCDPISGHTALYWYRQSLGQGLEFLIYFQGNSAPDKSGLPSDRFSAERTGGSVSTLTIQRTQQEDSAVYLCASSALQGGAGELFFGEGSRLTVL.

This clone showed up just a few times. This CDR3 reads CASSKAGTLNSYEQYF. The CDR3 region has the DNA TGCGCCAGCAGCAAAGCCGGGACACTAAACTCCTACGAGCAGTACTTC. This chain uses TRBV5-1 with TRBJ2-7, with D possibly matching TRBD1 (6 bases). Germline lookup yields CDR1 SGHRS and CDR2 YFSETQ. V was shortened by 4 bases and J by 0 bases, with 17 bases between the two germline ends. The CDR3 extends over 16 amino acids. Full variable domain (rest looked up from reference TRBV5-1 and TRBJ2-7): KAGVTQTPRYLIKTRGQQVTLSCSPISGHRSVSWYQQTPGQGLQFLFEYFSETQRNKGNFPGRFSGRQFSNSRSEMNVSTLELGDSALYLCASSKAGTLNSYEQYFGPGTRLTVT.

J is TRBJ1-1 and V is TRBV7-3; TRBD1 is a possible D gene (5 bases). Trimming shortened V by 5 bases and J by 2 bases, and 9 bases separated the two germline ends. The CDR3 length is 13 residues. Germline V lookup: CDR1 SGHTA, CDR2 FQGTGA. As DNA, the CDR3 is TGTGCCAGCAGCCGGGGGGGAAACACTGAAGCTTTCTTT. Translated, it gives CASSRGGNTEAFF. The full variable domain, its missing parts supplied by reference TRBV7-3 and TRBJ1-1, is GAGVSQTPSNKVTEKGKYVELRCDPISGHTALYWYRQSLGQGPEFLIYFQGTGAADDSGLPNDRFFAVRPEGSVSTLKIQRTERGDSAVYLCASSRGGNTEAFFGQGTRLTVV.

V usage is TRBV6-6 and J usage is TRBJ1-2; D remains ambiguous. This CDR3 has 15 residues. Germline-derived CDR1 and CDR2 are MNHNY and SVGAGI (reference sequence). With 5 bases removed from V and 4 bases from J, the gap between germline ends came to 17 bases. CDR3 DNA: TGTGCCAGCAGTCAGTCAGCGACCGCGGGCTATGGCTACACCTTC. Translating gives CASSQSATAGYGYTF.

The chain has TRBV5-6 and TRBJ1-1, with D possibly being TRBD1 (5 bases). Trimming pared 3 bases from V and 3 bases from J, leaving 21 bases between. In germline, CDR1 is SGHDT, CDR2 YYEEEE. The CDR3 runs 17 residues. Here the CDR3 reads CASSSDQGLVGDTEAFF. The CDR3 DNA reads as TGTGCCAGCAGCTCGGACCAGGGACTTGTTGGGGACACTGAAGCTTTCTTT.

In the case of this clone: Other DNA sequences in this sample translate to the same CDR3. V usage is TRBV9 and J usage is TRBJ2-5; 11 bases agree with TRBD2. Trimming at V came to 3 bases and at J to 4 bases, leaving 8 bases not matched to a gene. CDR1 is SGDLS and CDR2 is YYNGEE in the germline V gene. This CDR3 spans 16 amino acids. CDR3 loop: CASSASLTSGVETQYF. CDR3 bases: TGTGCCAGCAGCGCTTCCCTGACTAGCGGGGTAGAGACCCAGTACTTC.

J is TRBJ2-3 and V is TRBV7-9; 8 positions match TRBD2. Germline CDR1 and CDR2: SEHNR and FQNEAQ (reference sequence). Trimming at V came to 5 bases and at J to 1 base, leaving 11 bases not matched to a gene. This CDR3 spans 17 amino acids. CDR3 DNA: TGTGCCAGCAGCCCCCTTCCGGGAGGGCCGGGCACAGATACGCAGTATTTT. This sequence encodes CASSPLPGGPGTDTQYF.

The chain recombines TRBV30 with TRBJ2-1; the D gene is possibly TRBD1 (6 bases). V gave up 2 bases and J gave up 3 bases, with 11 bases separating them. The length of the CDR3 is 14 residues. Germline V lookup: CDR1 GTSNPN, CDR2 SVGIG (reference sequence). CDR3 nucleotide sequence: TGTGCCTGGAGTAAGGACAGCGTCTACAATGAGCAGTTCTTC. Amino acids: CAWSKDSVYNEQFF.

Points on this clone: One end of the junction varies from germline; a read error may be responsible. The chain couples TRBV28 to TRBJ2-7; TRBD2 is a possible D gene (6 bases). The CDR3 is 14 amino acids. Germline CDR1 reads MDHEN; CDR2 reads SYDVKM. As DNA, the CDR3 is TGTGCCAGCACCCAGATGGGACTCGGACGGCGTACCAGCTTC. Its protein is CASTQMGLGRRTSF.

V usage is TRBV7-2 and J usage is TRBJ2-5; tentative D call: TRBD1 (6 bases). The CDR3 is 14 amino acids. Trimming removed 5 bases at V and 7 bases at J, with 17 bases between. CDR1 SGHTA and CDR2 FQGNSA come from the germline V gene. CDR3 DNA sequence: TGTGCCAGCAGCAAAGGTCAGGGGCGGGCGACCCAGTACTTC. It specifies CASSKGQGRATQYF.

In its sample, this clone was seen a few times. The chain has TRBV7-2 and TRBJ2-1; D is perhaps TRBD2 (5 bases). The V gene lost 1 base and the J gene lost 4 bases, with 14 bases spanning the gap. The CDR3 runs to 16 residues. Looked up from germline, CDR1 is SGHTA and CDR2 is FQGNSA. DNA for the CDR3: TGTGCCAGCAGCTTAGTCGGCGGGTCGGCTTACAATGAGCAGTTCTTC. It encodes CASSLVGGSAYNEQFF.